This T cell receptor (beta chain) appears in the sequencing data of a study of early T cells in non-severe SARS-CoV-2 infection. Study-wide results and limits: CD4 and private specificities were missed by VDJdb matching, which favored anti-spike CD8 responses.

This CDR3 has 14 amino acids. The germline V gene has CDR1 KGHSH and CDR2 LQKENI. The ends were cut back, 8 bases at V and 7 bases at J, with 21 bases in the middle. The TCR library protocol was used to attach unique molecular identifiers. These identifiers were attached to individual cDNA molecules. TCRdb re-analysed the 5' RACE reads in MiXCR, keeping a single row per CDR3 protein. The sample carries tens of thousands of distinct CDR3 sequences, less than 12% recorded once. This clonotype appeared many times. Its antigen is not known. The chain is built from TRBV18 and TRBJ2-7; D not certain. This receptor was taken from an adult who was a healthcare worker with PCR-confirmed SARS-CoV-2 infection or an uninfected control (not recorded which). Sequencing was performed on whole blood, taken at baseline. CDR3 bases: TGTGCCAGCCCCAAGCAGCTCCCGACTTCGGAGCAGTACTTC. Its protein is CASPKQLPTSEQYF.